This T cell receptor beta chain appears in the sequencing data of a study of radiotherapy plus CTLA-4 blockade in lung cancer (dated by TCRdb to 2016 to 2018). Background on the whole study: Objective responses occurred in approximately 19% of enrolled patients, and around 29% achieved disease control.

Focal radiation therapy combined with CTLA-4 blockade (ipilimumab) was tested in patients with chemo-refractory metastatic non-small-cell lung cancer. Points on this clone: Its target antigen remains unknown. No clone much larger than this one lies a single base away; base qualities are absent.

The receptor library was made with the immunoSEQ multiplex PCR assay. This is the immuneACCESS table as TCRdb keeps it, with only in-frame sequences that have V and J called. A part of the clones is gone; compared with another copy, unresolved V genes explain less than half, and the rest is unexplained. This sample is represented by fewer than 40,000 clones; 60% to 80% of them were singletons. In total, the top ten clones hold less than 25% of the sample. Here is what the overall study found, with its caveats: Increased serum interferon-beta after radiation, together with early dynamic changes in blood T cell clones, were reported to be the strongest predictors of response. After treatment with radiotherapy and ipilimumab, TCR clones that came from tumors expanded in the peripheral blood.

The V end loses 1 base and the J end loses 3 bases, and a stretch of 12 bases separates them. From the germline V gene, CDR1 is KGHSH and CDR2 is LQKENI. From the cysteine through the phenylalanine, the CDR3 covers 15 amino acids. Left in the record is the CDR3 DNA by itself, 45 bases read in frame from the first base. This TCR was recovered from a human donor with non-small cell lung cancer that progressed on radiotherapy plus ipilimumab. The sequencing used peripheral blood, collected from a patient treated with radiotherapy plus ipilimumab. The rearranged segments are TRBV18 and TRBJ1-1, and perhaps TRBD1 as D gene, on 5 matching bases. The DNA reads as follows: TGTGCCAGCTCACCACGGTTCAGGGAGGACACTGAAGCTTTCTTT. This is translated as CASSPRFREDTEAFF.